One sample yielded the 27 T cell receptor beta chains listed below, sequenced in a study of blood T cell repertoires in COVID-19. Libraries were prepared by immunoSEQ multiplex PCR; TCRdb keeps only in-frame clonotypes and omits some of them. Of roughly 160,000 clones in the sample, approximately 85% are singletons; the top ten hold approximately 7.7%. Input material: peripheral blood. The receptors come from a woman aged 60 to 75 with COVID-19, enrolled during active disease.

J is TRBJ2-2 and V is TRBV6-1; possibly TRBD1 for D (6 bases). V was trimmed by 2 bases and J by 10 bases, leaving 8 bases between them. The CDR3 extends over 12 amino acids. CDR1 and CDR2 from the germline V gene are MNHNS and SASEGT. For the CDR3, the DNA is TGTGCCAGCAGTGAAAGGGGGAAGGAGCTGTTTTTT. This translates into CASSERGKELFF.

The chain has TRBV5-6 and TRBJ2-5, with TRBD2 matching over 7 bases. Per germline, CDR1 SGHDT and CDR2 YYEEEE. CDR3 length: 15 amino acids. Unmatched junction bases numbered 4, after V lost 0 bases and J lost 2 bases. CDR3 sequence (DNA): TGTGCCAGCAGCTTGGCTAGCGGAGAGCAAGAGACCCAGTACTTC. Translating gives CASSLASGEQETQYF.

The CDR3 loop is CASSLGPEGLVYGYTF. Here the CDR3 DNA reads TGCGCCAGCAGCTTGGGGCCGGAGGGGCTCGTCTATGGCTACACCTTC. This chain uses TRBV5-1 with TRBJ1-2, with D perhaps matching TRBD1 (5 bases). The germline V and J ends were trimmed by 0 bases and 4 bases, with 16 bases remaining between them. The CDR3 covers 16 residues. In germline, CDR1 is SGHRS, CDR2 YFSETQ.

The rearrangement links TRBV5-1 to TRBJ2-2; D may be TRBD2 (5 bases). This CDR3 is 14 amino acids long. Germline V gene sequence: CDR1 SGHRS, CDR2 YFSETQ. With 0 bases removed from V and 6 bases from J, the gap between germline ends came to 9 bases. In DNA, the CDR3 is TGCGCCAGCAGCTTGGGAGGGTCAGCCGGGGAGCTGTTTTTT. Amino acid sequence: CASSLGGSAGELFF.

This clone has only a few counts. This chain connects TRBV24-1 to TRBJ2-5; weak D call: TRBD2 (6 bases). CDR1 is KGHDR, CDR2 SFDVKD, per germline. V dropped 4 bases and J dropped 3 bases, with 8 bases sitting between them. The CDR3 sequence is 13 residues long. CDR3 sequence: CATSEPGEETQYF. DNA of the CDR3: TGTGCCACCAGTGAGCCGGGGGAAGAGACCCAGTACTTC.

The V and J genes are TRBV7-9 and TRBJ1-1; 10 nucleotides match TRBD1. Germline CDR1 and CDR2: SEHNR and FQNEAQ (reference sequence). Trimming removed 5 bases from V and 3 bases from J; junction bases left unmatched: 6. The CDR3 is made up of 15 amino acids. In nucleotides, the CDR3 is TGTGCCAGCAGCGCGGGGACAGGGGAGGACACTGAAGCTTTCTTT. This sequence encodes CASSAGTGEDTEAFF.

This clone has a handful of counts. The chain employs TRBV4-2 and TRBJ1-6; D remains ambiguous. Germline V gene sequence: CDR1 LGHNA, CDR2 YNFKEQ. V lost 4 bases and J 12 bases, leaving 13 bases between the germline ends. The CDR3 is made up of 13 amino acids. The CDR3 DNA is TGTGCCAGCAGCCTCCCCGGAGAGGGACCCCTCCACTTT. It codes for CASSLPGEGPLHF.

J is TRBJ1-3 and V is TRBV11-2; D perhaps matches TRBD1 (5 bases). Germline V lookup: CDR1 SGHAT, CDR2 FQNNGV. The CDR3 extends over 15 amino acids. The V and J ends lost 1 base and 0 bases respectively, with 7 bases between them. The chain's CDR3 is CASSLGGISGNTIYF. CDR3 nucleotide sequence: TGTGCCAGCAGCTTAGGGGGCATCTCTGGAAACACCATATATTTT.

This clone has only one observation. The rearrangement uses TRBV6-5 and TRBJ2-7; D might be TRBD2 (6 bases). Germline CDR1 is MNHEY and CDR2 is SVGAGI. V was clipped by 10 bases and J by 1 base, with 11 bases between them. The CDR3 is 12 residues long. CDR3: CATGTESYEQYV. CDR3 nucleotides: TGTGCCACCGGGACTGAATCCTACGAGCAGTACGTC.

This clone was picked up many times. The chain recombines TRBV18 with TRBJ1-5; D is possibly TRBD1 (5 bases). CDR1 is KGHSH, CDR2 LQKENI, per germline. This CDR3 has 16 amino acids. Trimming shortened V by 2 bases and J by 4 bases, and 15 bases separated the two germline ends. The DNA for the CDR3 is TGTGCCAGCTCACCAATCCATCAGGGTATGAATCAGCCCCAGCATTTT. Protein: CASSPIHQGMNQPQHF.

This clone is a singleton in its sample. J is TRBJ2-1 and V is TRBV28; D perhaps matches TRBD2 (5 bases). CDR3 length: 14 amino acids. Germline V gene sequence: CDR1 MDHEN, CDR2 SYDVKM. The V gene lost 7 bases and the J gene lost 4 bases, with 14 bases spanning the gap. CDR3 in DNA: TGTGCCAGCACCTTATCGGGAATTTACAATGAGCAGTTCTTC. Translated, it gives CASTLSGIYNEQFF.

The chain carries TRBV19 and TRBJ2-1; 7 nucleotides line up with TRBD2. J lost 0 bases, V lost 5 bases, and 7 bases had no gene match. Germline assignment: CDR1 LNHDA and CDR2 SQIVND (reference sequence). The CDR3 sequence is 16 residues long. The CDR3 DNA reads as TGTGCCAGTAGTCCCCGTGGCGGGAGCTCCTACAATGAGCAGTTCTTC. This gives the protein CASSPRGGSSYNEQFF.

The chain joins TRBV15 to TRBJ2-3; TRBD2 agrees at 8 bases. The CDR3 extends over 13 amino acids. CDR1 and CDR2 from the germline V gene are LNHNV and YYDKDF (reference sequence). V lost 6 bases, J lost 6 bases, and 5 bases stayed unmatched. The CDR3 sequence: CATSGGTRDTQYF. CDR3 DNA sequence: TGTGCCACCAGTGGGGGGACTAGGGATACGCAGTATTTT.

The chain is built from TRBV7-2 and TRBJ1-1, with no clear D. Trimming cost V 2 bases and J 1 base, with 17 bases left between them. Germline loops: CDR1 SGHTA, CDR2 FQGNSA. The CDR3 sequence is 17 residues long. CDR3 sequence reads: CASSLSPSRLGNTEAFF. The CDR3 DNA reads TGTGCCAGCAGCTTATCCCCCTCCAGGCTGGGGAACACTGAAGCTTTCTTT.

This clone was found once. V is TRBV7-8 and J is TRBJ1-2, with 8 bases lining up with TRBD1. The CDR3 is made up of 14 amino acids. V dropped 5 bases and J dropped 5; count of bases not matched to a gene: 7. Per the germline V gene, CDR1 is SGHVS and CDR2 is FQNEAQ. The chain's CDR3 is CASSPGQGAYGYTF. The CDR3 DNA is TGTGCCAGCAGCCCTGGGCAGGGGGCGTATGGCTACACCTTC.

The chain joins TRBV6-2 or TRBV6-3 to TRBJ1-1, with D possibly being TRBD1 (6 bases). In germline, CDR1 is MNHEY, CDR2 SVGEGT. This CDR3 comprises 17 residues. With 0 bases removed from V and 3 bases from J, the gap between germline ends came to 17 bases. The CDR3 reads CASSYSISGAWDTEAFF. The DNA of the CDR3 is TGTGCCAGCAGTTACTCCATTTCAGGGGCTTGGGACACTGAAGCTTTCTTT.

This sequence joins TRBV28 and TRBJ2-7, with TRBD1 matching 8 bases. The CDR3 runs 14 residues. Unmatched junction bases numbered 8, after V lost 5 bases and J lost 5 bases. Germline CDR1 and CDR2: MDHEN and SYDVKM. The CDR3 here is CASSVPGGRNEQYF. In nucleotides, the CDR3 is TGTGCCAGCAGTGTACCAGGGGGCCGAAACGAGCAGTACTTC.

The rearrangement uses TRBV7-2 and TRBJ1-5; D is perhaps TRBD1 (5 bases). Germline V gives CDR1 SGHTA, CDR2 FQGNSA. The length of the CDR3 is 14 residues. The V end was cut by 1 base, the J end by 5 bases, with 9 bases between. The CDR3 DNA reads as TGTGCCAGCAGCTTAGTCGGGGGTGATCAGCCCCAGCATTTT. It codes for CASSLVGGDQPQHF.

The V call is TRBV5-1, the J call TRBJ2-7, with TRBD2 matching 12 bases. The CDR3 is made up of 21 amino acids. V was pared by 2 bases and J by 1 base, with 19 bases of the junction left unmatched. Germline V CDR1 and CDR2: SGHRS, YFSETQ. CDR3 DNA sequence: TGCGCCAGCAGCTTTTTATCTTCCTGGGCTAGCGGGAGGGCCAGGTCCTACGAGCAGTACTTC. Protein: CASSFLSSWASGRARSYEQYF.

The chain has TRBV19 and TRBJ1-2; D is possibly TRBD1 (6 bases). Germline V CDR1 and CDR2: LNHDA, SQIVND (reference sequence). The CDR3 length is 14 residues. V shed 5 bases and J shed 3 bases, with 13 bases lying between them. The CDR3 reads CASSPQGRDYGYTF. DNA for the CDR3: TGTGCCAGTAGTCCACAGGGTCGGGACTATGGCTACACCTTC.

The chain is built from TRBV29-1 and TRBJ2-6, with TRBD1 matching 8 bases. This CDR3 has 16 amino acids. V trimming: 4 bases; J trimming: 2 bases; junction bases outside the gene matches: 7. Germline CDR1 SQVTM, CDR2 ANQGSEA. In DNA, the CDR3 is TGCAGCGTTGCCCAGGGACAGGTGGCTGGGGCCAACGTCCTGACTTTC. Translation: CSVAQGQVAGANVLTF.

The chain carries TRBV15 and TRBJ2-1, with 11 bases aligning to TRBD2. The CDR3 length is 15 residues. CDR1 is LNHNV, CDR2 YYDKDF, per germline (reference sequence). The V segment lost 1 base and the J segment 9 bases; nucleotides outside the gene matches: 5. Here the CDR3 DNA reads TGTGCCACCAGCAGAGTTAGCGGGAGGGCCCCTGAGCAGTTCTTC. Its translation: CATSRVSGRAPEQFF.

The gene calls are TRBV18 and TRBJ1-6; a weak D match, TRBD1 (5 bases). Germline assignment: CDR1 KGHSH and CDR2 LQKENI. The CDR3 runs to 15 residues. The ends were cut back, 1 base at V and 8 bases at J, with 12 bases in the middle. CDR3 region: CASSPQNVRDSPLHF. As DNA, the CDR3 is TGTGCCAGCTCACCACAAAACGTCAGGGATTCACCCCTCCACTTT.

This chain uses TRBV7-8 with TRBJ1-5, with D possibly matching TRBD1 (5 bases). V was pared by 0 bases and J by 3 bases, with 9 bases between. This CDR3 comprises 15 residues. Germline V gene data show CDR1 as SGHVS and CDR2 as FQNEAQ. The CDR3, as DNA: TGTGCCAGCAGCTTAGCCCGGACACACAATCAGCCCCAGCATTTT. Translation: CASSLARTHNQPQHF.

On this clone: Other DNA sequences in the same sample also yield this CDR3. The CDR3 spells CASSLGQGYRQPQHF. The CDR3 DNA reads as TGTGCCAGCAGTCTGGGACAGGGGTATCGACAGCCCCAGCATTTT. The rearrangement links TRBV28 to TRBJ1-5; TRBD1 matches 10 bases. V shed 5 bases and J 7 bases; nucleotides not matched to a gene: 8. CDR1 MDHEN and CDR2 SYDVKM come from the germline V gene. The CDR3 runs 15 residues. Filled out from reference TRBV28 and TRBJ1-5, the complete variable domain reads DVKVTQSSRYLVKRTGEKVFLECVQDMDHENMFWYRQDPGLGLRLIYFSYDVKMKEKGDIPEGYSVSREKKERFSLILESASTNQTSMYLCASSLGQGYRQPQHFGDGTRLSIL.

The chain links TRBV5-6 to TRBJ2-5; D is perhaps TRBD2 (6 bases). Germline V gene sequence: CDR1 SGHDT, CDR2 YYEEEE. V was pared by 4 bases and J by 5 bases, with 12 bases between. The CDR3 totals 13 residues. The chain's CDR3 is CASSQTRWETQYF. The CDR3 DNA is TGTGCCAGCAGCCAGACTAGGTGGGAGACCCAGTACTTC.

V is TRBV7-3 and J is TRBJ2-5; D perhaps matches TRBD1 (6 bases). Germline assignment: CDR1 SGHTA and CDR2 FQGTGA. V was trimmed by 8 bases and J by 0 bases, leaving 16 bases between them. CDR3 length: 15 amino acids. CDR3 residues: CASGATGLYQETQYF. The CDR3 region has the DNA TGTGCCAGCGGTGCAACAGGGCTGTACCAAGAGACCCAGTACTTC.